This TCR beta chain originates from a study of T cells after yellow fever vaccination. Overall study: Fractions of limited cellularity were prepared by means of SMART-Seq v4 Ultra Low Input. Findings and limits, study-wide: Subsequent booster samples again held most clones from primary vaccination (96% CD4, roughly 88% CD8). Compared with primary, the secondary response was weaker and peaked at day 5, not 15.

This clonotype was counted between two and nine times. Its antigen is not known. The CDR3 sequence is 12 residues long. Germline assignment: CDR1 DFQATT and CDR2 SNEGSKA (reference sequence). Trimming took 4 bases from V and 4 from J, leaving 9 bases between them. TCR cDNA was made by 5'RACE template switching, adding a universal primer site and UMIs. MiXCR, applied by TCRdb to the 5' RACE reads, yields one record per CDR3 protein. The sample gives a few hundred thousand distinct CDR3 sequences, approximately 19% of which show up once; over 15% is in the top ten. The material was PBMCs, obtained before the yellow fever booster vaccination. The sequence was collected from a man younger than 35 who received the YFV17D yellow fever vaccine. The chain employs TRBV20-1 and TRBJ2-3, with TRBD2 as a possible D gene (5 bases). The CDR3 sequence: CSATLGADTQYF. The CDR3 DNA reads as TGCAGTGCTACCCTGGGAGCAGATACGCAGTATTTT.